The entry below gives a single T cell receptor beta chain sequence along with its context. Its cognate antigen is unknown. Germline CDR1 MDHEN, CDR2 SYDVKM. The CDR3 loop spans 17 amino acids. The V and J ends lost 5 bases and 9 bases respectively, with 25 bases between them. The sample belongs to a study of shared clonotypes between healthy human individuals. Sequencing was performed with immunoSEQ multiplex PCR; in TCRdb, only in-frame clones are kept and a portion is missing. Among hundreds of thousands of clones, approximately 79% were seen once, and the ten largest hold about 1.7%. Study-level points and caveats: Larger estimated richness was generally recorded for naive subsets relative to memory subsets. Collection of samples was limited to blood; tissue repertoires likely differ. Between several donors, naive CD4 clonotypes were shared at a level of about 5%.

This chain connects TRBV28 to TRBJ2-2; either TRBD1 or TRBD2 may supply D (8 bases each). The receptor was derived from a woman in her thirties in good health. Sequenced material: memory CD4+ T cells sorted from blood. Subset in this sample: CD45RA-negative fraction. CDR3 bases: TGTGCCAGCAGTGTCGGGAGGGGACAGGTTATAAGTCGGGAGCTGTTTTTT. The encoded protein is CASSVGRGQVISRELFF.